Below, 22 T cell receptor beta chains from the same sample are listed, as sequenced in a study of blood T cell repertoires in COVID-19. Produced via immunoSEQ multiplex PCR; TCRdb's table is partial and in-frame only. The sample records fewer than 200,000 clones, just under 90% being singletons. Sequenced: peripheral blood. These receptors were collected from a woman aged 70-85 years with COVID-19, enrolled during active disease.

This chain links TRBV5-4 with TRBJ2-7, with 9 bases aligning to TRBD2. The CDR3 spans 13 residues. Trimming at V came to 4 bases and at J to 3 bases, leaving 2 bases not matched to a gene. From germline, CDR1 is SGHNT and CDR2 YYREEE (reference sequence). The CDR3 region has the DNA TGTGCCAGCAGCCGCGGGAGGGGCTACGAGCAGTACTTC. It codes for CASSRGRGYEQYF.

CDR3 sequence reads: CASSLRAGFPLIEQFF. CDR3 nucleotide sequence: TGTGCCAGCAGCTTGAGAGCGGGGTTTCCTTTAATTGAGCAGTTCTTC. The chain employs TRBV7-9 and TRBJ2-1; TRBD2 matches at 7 bases. Germline CDR1 and CDR2: SEHNR and FQNEAQ (reference sequence). CDR3 length: 16 amino acids. V lost 3 bases, J lost 9 bases, and 14 bases stayed unmatched. The whole variable domain, filled in from reference TRBV7-9 and TRBJ2-1, reads DTGVSQNPRHKITKRGQNVTFRCDPISEHNRLYWYRQTLGQGPEFLTYFQNEAQLEKSRLLSDRFSAERPKGSFSTLEIQRTEQGDSAMYLCASSLRAGFPLIEQFFGPGTRLTVL.

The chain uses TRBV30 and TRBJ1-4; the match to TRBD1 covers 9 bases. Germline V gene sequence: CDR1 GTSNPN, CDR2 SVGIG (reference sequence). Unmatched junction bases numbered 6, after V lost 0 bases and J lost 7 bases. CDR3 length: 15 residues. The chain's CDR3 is CAWSVPDRGSEKLFF. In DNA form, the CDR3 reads TGTGCCTGGAGTGTACCGGACAGGGGAAGTGAAAAACTGTTTTTT.

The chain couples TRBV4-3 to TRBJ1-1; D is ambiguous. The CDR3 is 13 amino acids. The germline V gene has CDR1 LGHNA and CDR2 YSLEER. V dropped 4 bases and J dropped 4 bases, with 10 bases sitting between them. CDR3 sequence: CASSLRSVTEAFF. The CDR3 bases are TGCGCCAGCAGCCTCCGATCGGTCACTGAAGCTTTCTTT.

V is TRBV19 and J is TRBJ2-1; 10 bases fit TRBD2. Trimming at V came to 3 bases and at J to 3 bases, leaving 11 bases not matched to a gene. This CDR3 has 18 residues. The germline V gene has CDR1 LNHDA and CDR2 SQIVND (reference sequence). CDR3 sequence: CASSMPRRLAGYYNEQFF. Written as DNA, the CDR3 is TGTGCCAGTAGTATGCCTCGCCGACTAGCGGGCTACTACAATGAGCAGTTCTTC. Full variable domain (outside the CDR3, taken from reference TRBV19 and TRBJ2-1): DGGITQSPKYLFRKEGQNVTLSCEQNLNHDAMYWYRQDPGQGLRLIYYSQIVNDFQKGDIAEGYSVSREKKESFPLTVTSAQKNPTAFYLCASSMPRRLAGYYNEQFFGPGTRLTVL.

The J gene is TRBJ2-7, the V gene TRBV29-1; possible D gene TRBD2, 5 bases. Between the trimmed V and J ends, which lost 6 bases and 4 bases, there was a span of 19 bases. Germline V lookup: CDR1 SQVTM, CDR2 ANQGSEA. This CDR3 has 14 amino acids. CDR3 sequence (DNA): TGCAGCGTCGCTAGCACAGAAGTAAAATACGAGCAGTACTTC. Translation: CSVASTEVKYEQYF.

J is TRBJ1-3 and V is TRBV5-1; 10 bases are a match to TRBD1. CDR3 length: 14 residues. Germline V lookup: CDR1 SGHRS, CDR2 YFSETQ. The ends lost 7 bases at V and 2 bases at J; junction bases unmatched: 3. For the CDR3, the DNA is TGCGCCAGCCGGACAGGGGGGGCTGGAAACACCATATATTTT. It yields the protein CASRTGGAGNTIYF.

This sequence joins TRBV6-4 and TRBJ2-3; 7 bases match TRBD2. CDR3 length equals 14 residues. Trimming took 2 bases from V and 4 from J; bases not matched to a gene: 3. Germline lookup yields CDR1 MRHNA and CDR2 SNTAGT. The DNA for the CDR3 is TGTGCCAGCAGTGACAGAGGACTAGCAGATACGCAGTATTTT. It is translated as CASSDRGLADTQYF.

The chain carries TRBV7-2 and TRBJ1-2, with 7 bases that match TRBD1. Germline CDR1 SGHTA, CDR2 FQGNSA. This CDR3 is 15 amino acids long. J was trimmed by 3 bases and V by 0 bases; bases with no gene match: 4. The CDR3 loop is CASSLALGQDYGYTF. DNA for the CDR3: TGTGCCAGCAGCTTAGCCCTCGGACAGGACTATGGCTACACCTTC.

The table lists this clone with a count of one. CDR3 in DNA: TGTGCCATCAGTGCCCCGGGACAAGTCTATGGCTACACCTTC. It yields the protein CAISAPGQVYGYTF. V gene TRBV10-3 combines with J gene TRBJ1-2, with D maybe TRBD1 (6 bases). Germline V CDR1 and CDR2: ENHRY, SYGVKD. The CDR3 extends over 14 amino acids. Trimming took 4 bases from V and 4 from J, leaving 13 bases between them.

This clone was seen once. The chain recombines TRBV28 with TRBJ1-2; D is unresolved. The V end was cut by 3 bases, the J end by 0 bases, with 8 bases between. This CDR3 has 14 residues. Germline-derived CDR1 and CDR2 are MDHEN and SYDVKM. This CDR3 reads CASSFMSANYGYTF. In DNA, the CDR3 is TGTGCCAGCAGTTTTATGTCCGCTAACTATGGCTACACCTTC.

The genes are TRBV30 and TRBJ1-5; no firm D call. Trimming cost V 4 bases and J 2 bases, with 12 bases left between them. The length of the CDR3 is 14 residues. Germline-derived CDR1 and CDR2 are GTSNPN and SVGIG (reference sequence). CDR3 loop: CAWNPGVGNQPQHF. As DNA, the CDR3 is TGTGCCTGGAATCCCGGGGTGGGCAATCAGCCCCAGCATTTT.

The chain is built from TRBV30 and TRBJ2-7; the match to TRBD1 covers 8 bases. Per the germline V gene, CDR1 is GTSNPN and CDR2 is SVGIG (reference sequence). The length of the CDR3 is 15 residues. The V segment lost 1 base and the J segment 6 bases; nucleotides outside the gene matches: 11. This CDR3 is CAWSDYPGTGREQYF. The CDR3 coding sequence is TGTGCCTGGAGTGACTACCCCGGGACAGGTCGCGAGCAGTACTTC.

DNA of the CDR3: TGTGCCAGCAGCTTAGATTCTAGCGGGTACAATGAGCAGTTCTTC. It yields the protein CASSLDSSGYNEQFF. V is TRBV11-3 and J is TRBJ2-1; 8 bases agree with TRBD2. The germline V gene encodes CDR1 SGHNT and CDR2 YENEEA. V was clipped by 0 bases and J by 4 bases; unmatched bases: 2. The CDR3 is 15 residues long. Full variable domain (missing parts from reference TRBV11-3 and TRBJ2-1): EAGVVQSPRYKIIEKKQPVAFWCNPISGHNTLYWYLQNLGQGPELLIRYENEEAVDDSQLPKDRFSAERLKGVDSTLKIQPAELGDSAVYLCASSLDSSGYNEQFFGPGTRLTVL.

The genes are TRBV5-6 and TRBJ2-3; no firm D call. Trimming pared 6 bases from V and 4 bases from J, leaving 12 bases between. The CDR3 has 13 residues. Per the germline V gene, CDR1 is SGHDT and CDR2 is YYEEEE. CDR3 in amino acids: CASTLGRADTQYF. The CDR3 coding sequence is TGTGCCAGCACCTTAGGTCGGGCAGATACGCAGTATTTT.

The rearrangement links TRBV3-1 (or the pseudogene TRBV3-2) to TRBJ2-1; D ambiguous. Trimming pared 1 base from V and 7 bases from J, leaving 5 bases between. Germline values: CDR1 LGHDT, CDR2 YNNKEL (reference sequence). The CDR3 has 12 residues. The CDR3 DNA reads TGTGCCAGCAGCCAAGTCAGGAATGAGCAGTTCTTC. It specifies CASSQVRNEQFF.

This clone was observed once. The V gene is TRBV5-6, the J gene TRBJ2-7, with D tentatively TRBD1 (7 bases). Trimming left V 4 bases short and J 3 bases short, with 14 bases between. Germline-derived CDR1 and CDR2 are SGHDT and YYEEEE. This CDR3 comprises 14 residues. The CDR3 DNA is TGTGCCAGCAGCCCGACAGGGAGGAACTACGAGCAGTACTTC. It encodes CASSPTGRNYEQYF.

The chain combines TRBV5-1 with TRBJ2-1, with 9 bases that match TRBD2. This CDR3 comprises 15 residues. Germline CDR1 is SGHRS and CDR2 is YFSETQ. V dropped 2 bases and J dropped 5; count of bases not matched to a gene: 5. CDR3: CASSFSSGTNNEQFF. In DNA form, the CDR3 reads TGCGCCAGCAGCTTTTCTAGCGGGACGAACAATGAGCAGTTCTTC.

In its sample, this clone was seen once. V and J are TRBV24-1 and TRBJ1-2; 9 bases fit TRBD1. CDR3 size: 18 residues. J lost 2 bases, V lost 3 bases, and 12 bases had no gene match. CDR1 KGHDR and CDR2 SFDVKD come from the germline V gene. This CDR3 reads CATSDNQPGTGINYGYTF. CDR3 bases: TGTGCCACCAGTGATAATCAACCCGGGACAGGGATAAACTATGGCTACACCTTC.

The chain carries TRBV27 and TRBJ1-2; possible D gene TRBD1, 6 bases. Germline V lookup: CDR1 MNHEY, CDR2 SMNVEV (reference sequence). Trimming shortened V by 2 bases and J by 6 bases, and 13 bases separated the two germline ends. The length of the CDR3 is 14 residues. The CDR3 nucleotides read TGTGCCAGCAGTTTAACAGGGTTTTACGATGGCTACACCTTC. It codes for CASSLTGFYDGYTF.

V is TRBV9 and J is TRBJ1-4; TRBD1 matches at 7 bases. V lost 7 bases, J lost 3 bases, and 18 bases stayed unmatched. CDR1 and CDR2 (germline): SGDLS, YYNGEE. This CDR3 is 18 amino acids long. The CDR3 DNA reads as TGTGCCAGCGGAGGGGCGAAGGGGGCTCGGTTTGCTAATGAAAAACTGTTTTTT. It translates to CASGGAKGARFANEKLFF. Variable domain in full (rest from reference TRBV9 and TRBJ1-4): DSGVTQTPKHLITATGQRVTLRCSPRSGDLSVYWYQQSLDQGLQFLIQYYNGEERAKGNILERFSAQQFPDLHSELNLSSLELGDSALYFCASGGAKGARFANEKLFFGSGTQLSVL.

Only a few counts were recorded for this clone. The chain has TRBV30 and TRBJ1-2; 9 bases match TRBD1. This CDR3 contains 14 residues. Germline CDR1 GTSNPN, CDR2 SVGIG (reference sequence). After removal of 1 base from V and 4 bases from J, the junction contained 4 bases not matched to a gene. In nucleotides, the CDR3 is TGTGCCTGGAGTGAAGGGGGACAGGGCTATGGCTACACCTTC. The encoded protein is CAWSEGGQGYGYTF.